This T cell receptor beta chain was profiled in a study of beta chain features in type 1 diabetes listed by TCRdb under 2018. Notes on the research overall: Mean age, gender distribution, total cell number and subset yield did not differ between patients and healthy donors. A total of about 110 million sorted cells were examined across all samples, and the number of cells per subset was strongly correlated with RNA yield. Regulatory and stem cell-like memory subsets were obtained from only 8 patients and roughly eight healthy donors, while naive and central memory subsets were obtained from all 30 or so donors. The study compared the TCRB repertoires of sorted circulating CD4+ T cell subsets in recently diagnosed type 1 diabetes patients with those in matched healthy donors. What the authors observed across the whole study: Because the HLA sub-analyses included only small numbers of individuals, any influence of HLA type on TCRB rearrangement was left unresolved. Shorter templates might be favored by PCR, yet because patient and control samples were amplified and corrected together, any such skew would affect both groups equally. In all four CD4+ subsets, TCRB CDR3 length was moderately but significantly shorter in type 1 diabetes patients. Because cDNA rather than genomic DNA was sequenced, highly expressing activated cells could have been over-represented, although no difference in activation and CD3 levels was found between groups. Patients with type 1 diabetes made fewer insertions and deleted more nucleotides at VDJ recombination sites, implying thymic rearrangement abnormalities. The naive, central memory and regulatory TCRB repertoires appeared to resemble one another more closely among patients than among healthy donors.

The entire isolated RNA was reverse transcribed using the High Capacity cDNA Reverse Transcription Kit, and thus expressed TCRB transcripts were sequenced. Naive, central memory and regulatory T cell samples underwent deep immunoSEQ sequencing, averaging roughly 3.3 million total reads per sample. Sorted cells were lysed in RLT buffer, and RNA was extracted using DNase-treated RNeasy Micro or Mini kits according to cell number. Each cell subset was processed separately to prevent cross-contamination, with patient and healthy donor samples processed together. The immunoSEQ multiplex PCR was used to amplify TCRB sequences from cDNA, yielding 87-bp fragments that span the CDR3 region. Amplicons were sequenced on the Illumina HiSeq platform. The authors' pipeline ran thus. PCR bias was corrected computationally using synthetic template baselines, and reads within Hamming distance 2 were collapsed, with unmergeable singletons discarded. Reads were aligned against IMGT so that V, D and J genes, CDR3 length and insertions or deletions at six rearrangement sites could be assigned. Within each subset, clonotype counts were normalized to sorted cell number, and only after that were true diversity and Gini coefficients computed with the tcR R package. The overlap coefficient, calculated on TCRB nucleotide sequences, was used to measure repertoire sharing. Out-of-frame TCRB sequences from naive cells were analyzed to stand in for the pre-selection repertoire. The immuneACCESS repertoire file appears here via TCRdb, limited to in-frame rearrangements. These files lack a portion of the clones; in checked studies, under half of the deficit traces to unresolved V genes, and the cause of the others is not known. V, J and clone size reflect that table, while D and trimming were determined from the DNA. The sample yields hundreds of thousands of clones; over 11% were counted once. Of the sample, 0.04% is held by the ten largest clones.

V was cut back by 8 bases and J by 7 bases, leaving a gap of 27 bases between them. From cysteine to phenylalanine, the CDR3 is 17 amino acids long. Here the CDR3 DNA is all that survives: 51 bases in frame from base 1. CDR1 and CDR2, per the germline V gene, are SGHTA and FQGNSA. This clone was found a few times. Its antigen specificity is not known. Qualities for individual bases were not recorded, and no much larger clone is one base off. Each donor gave one peripheral blood draw, approximately 110 mL on average, collected into heparinised tubes. A BD FACSAria II was used to sort naive, central memory, regulatory and stem cell-like memory CD4+ T cells with a panel that included CD45RO, CCR7, CD25, CD127, CD95 and CD27. All sorted populations exceeded 98% purity. PBMCs were separated immediately by Lymphoprep density gradient centrifugation and were stained directly, without being cultured. To minimize batch effects, samples were stained and sorted in pairs, one healthy donor with one patient per experiment.

This receptor was obtained from a man aged 18 to 30 with type 1 diabetes. The specimen sequenced was naive CD4+ T cells from blood. Explained via the paper, the cell subset or site label denotes: true naive CD4+ T cells. The rearranged chain carries TRBV7-2 and TRBJ1-5; TRBD1 is possibly the D segment (5 matching bases). The sequence in DNA is TGTGCCAGCCGAGGACCTAGAGGGACGACGGGGATACAGCCCCAGCATTTT. Translated, this gives CASRGPRGTTGIQPQHF. The entire variable domain, with the stretches around the CDR3 drawn from the reference TRBV7-2 and TRBJ1-5 proteins, is GAGVSQSPSNKVTEKGKDVELRCDPISGHTALYWYRQSLGQGLEFLIYFQGNSAPDKSGLPSDRFSAERTGGSVSTLTIQRTQQEDSAVYLCASRGPRGTTGIQPQHFGDGTRLSIL.